A selection of T cell receptor beta chains follows, all from one sample in a study of blood T cell repertoires in COVID-19. Assay used: immunoSEQ multiplex PCR; TCRdb lists only in-frame clones, some missing. This sample has about 460,000 clones, with about 85% found just once. Sequenced: PBMCs or T cells enriched from blood (not recorded which). All receptors derive from an older woman who had recovered from COVID-19. The CDR3 runs from the conserved cysteine through the conserved F or W. Each record gives: D gene, clone size, V gene, J gene, CDR3 DNA, CDR3 protein. A D gene is named only where the DNA matches it firmly. Only some rows state a clone size, as once, few, many or a class for expanded clones.

NA	NA	TRBV19	TRBJ1-1	TGTGCCAGTAGTAATGGGGCCAGGGGCCCTGAAGCTTTCTTT	CASSNGARGPEAFF
NA	once	TRBV28	TRBJ2-1	TGTGCCAGCAGTTTTGTGTCTTACAATGAGCAGTTCTTC	CASSFVSYNEQFF
TRBD2	NA	TRBV10-3	TRBJ2-3	TGTGCCATCGCGGGTAGCGGGGGGGCCTTAGATACGCAGTATTTT	CAIAGSGGALDTQYF
TRBD2	NA	TRBV10-2	TRBJ2-1	TGCGCCAGCAGTGAGTGGGCGGGGGGGCCCGATGAGCAGTTCTTC	CASSEWAGGPDEQFF
NA	once	TRBV6-5	TRBJ2-2	TGTGCCAGCAGTTACGTTGGGGAGCGGACCGGGGAGCTGTTTTTT	CASSYVGERTGELFF
TRBD1	NA	TRBV29-1	TRBJ1-1	TGCAGCGGACTGACAGGGGTCACTGAAGCTTTCTTT	CSGLTGVTEAFF
NA	NA	TRBV7-8	TRBJ1-4	TGTGCCAGCAGCTTAGTGAGGGTTGAAAAACTGTTTTTT	CASSLVRVEKLFF
NA	NA	TRBV5-4	TRBJ1-4	TGTGCCAGCAGCGGGAAACCTGGGACAAATACTAATGAAAAACTGTTTTTT	CASSGKPGTNTNEKLFF
NA	once	TRBV6-5	TRBJ2-5	TGTGCCAGCAGACCCGCAGGGGTAGAGACCCAGTACTTC	CASRPAGVETQYF
TRBD1	NA	TRBV11-3	TRBJ2-1	TGTGCCAGCAGCCCAGGACAGGGAAATTACAATGAGCAGTTCTTC	CASSPGQGNYNEQFF